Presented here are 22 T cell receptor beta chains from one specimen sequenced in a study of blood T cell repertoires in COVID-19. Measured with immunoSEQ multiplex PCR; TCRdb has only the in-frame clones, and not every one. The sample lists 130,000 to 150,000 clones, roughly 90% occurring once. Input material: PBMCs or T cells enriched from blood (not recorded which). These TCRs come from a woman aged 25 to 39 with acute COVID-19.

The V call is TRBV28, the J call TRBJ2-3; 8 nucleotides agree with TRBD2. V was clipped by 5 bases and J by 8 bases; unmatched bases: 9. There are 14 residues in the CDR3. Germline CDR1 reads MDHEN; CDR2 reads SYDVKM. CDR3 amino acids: CASSSGSYPGTQYF. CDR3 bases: TGTGCCAGCAGTAGCGGGAGCTATCCCGGTACGCAGTATTTT.

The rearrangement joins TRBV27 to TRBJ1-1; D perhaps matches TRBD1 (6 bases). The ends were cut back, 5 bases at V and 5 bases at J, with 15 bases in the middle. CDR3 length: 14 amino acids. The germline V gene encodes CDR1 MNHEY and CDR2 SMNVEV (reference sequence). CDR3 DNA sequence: TGTGCCAGCAGTCAACAGGGTTCATGGACTGAAGCTTTCTTT. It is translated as CASSQQGSWTEAFF.

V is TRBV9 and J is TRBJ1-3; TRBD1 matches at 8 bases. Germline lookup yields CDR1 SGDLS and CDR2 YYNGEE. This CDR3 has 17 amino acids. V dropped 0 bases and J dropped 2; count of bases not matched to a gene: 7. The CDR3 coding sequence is TGTGCCAGCAGCGTAGGTCCCGGGACAGGCACTGGAAACACCATATATTTT. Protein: CASSVGPGTGTGNTIYF.

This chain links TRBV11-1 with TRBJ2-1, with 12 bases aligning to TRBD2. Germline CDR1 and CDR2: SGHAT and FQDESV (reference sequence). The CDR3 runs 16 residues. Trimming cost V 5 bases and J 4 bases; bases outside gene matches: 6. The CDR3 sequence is CASSPRGLAGYNEQFF. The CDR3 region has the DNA TGTGCCAGCAGCCCAAGAGGACTAGCGGGATACAATGAGCAGTTCTTC.

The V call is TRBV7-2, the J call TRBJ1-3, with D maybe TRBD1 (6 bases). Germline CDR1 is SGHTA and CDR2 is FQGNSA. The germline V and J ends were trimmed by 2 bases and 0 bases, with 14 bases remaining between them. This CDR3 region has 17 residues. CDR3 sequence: CASSLLGALGSGNTIYF. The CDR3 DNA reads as TGTGCCAGCAGCTTATTGGGGGCCCTGGGCTCTGGAAACACCATATATTTT.

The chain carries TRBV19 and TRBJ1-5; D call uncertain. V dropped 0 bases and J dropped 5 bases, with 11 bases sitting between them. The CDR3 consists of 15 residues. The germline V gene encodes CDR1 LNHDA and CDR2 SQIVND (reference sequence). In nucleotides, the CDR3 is TGTGCCAGTAGTATAGACCTTGACGGGGATCAGCCCCAGCATTTT. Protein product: CASSIDLDGDQPQHF.

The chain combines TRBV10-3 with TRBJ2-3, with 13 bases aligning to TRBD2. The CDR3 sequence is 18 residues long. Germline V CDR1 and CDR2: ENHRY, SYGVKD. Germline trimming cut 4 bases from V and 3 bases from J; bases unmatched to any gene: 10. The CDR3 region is CAISGGRTSGSSTDTQYF. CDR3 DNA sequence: TGTGCCATCAGTGGGGGGAGGACTAGCGGGAGTAGTACAGATACGCAGTATTTT.

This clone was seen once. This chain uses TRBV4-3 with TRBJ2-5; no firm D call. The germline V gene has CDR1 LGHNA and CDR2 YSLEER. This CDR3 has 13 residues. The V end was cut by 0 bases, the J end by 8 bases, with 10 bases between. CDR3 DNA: TGCGCCAGCAGCCAAGATCCCGGCGGCACCCAGTACTTC. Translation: CASSQDPGGTQYF.

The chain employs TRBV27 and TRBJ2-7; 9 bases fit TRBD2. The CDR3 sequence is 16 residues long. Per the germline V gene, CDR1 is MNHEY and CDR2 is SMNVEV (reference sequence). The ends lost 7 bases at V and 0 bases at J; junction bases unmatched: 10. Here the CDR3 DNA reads TGTGCCAGCAAAAAGCAACCGGGACTAGCCTCCTACGAGCAGTACTTC. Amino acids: CASKKQPGLASYEQYF.

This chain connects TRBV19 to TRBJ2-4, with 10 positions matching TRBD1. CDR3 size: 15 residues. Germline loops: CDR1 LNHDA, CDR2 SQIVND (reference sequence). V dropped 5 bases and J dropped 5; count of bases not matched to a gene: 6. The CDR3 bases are TGTGCCAGTAGTCATCCCGGGACAGGGGAAAACATTCAGTACTTC. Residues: CASSHPGTGENIQYF.

CDR3 bases: TGTGCCATCAGTGTTCAAGAGGGAGCACAAGATACGCAGTATTTT. Protein product: CAISVQEGAQDTQYF. The chain has TRBV10-3 and TRBJ2-3; tentative D call: TRBD2 (5 bases). CDR1 is ENHRY and CDR2 is SYGVKD in the germline V gene. V was trimmed by 4 bases and J by 5 bases, leaving 16 bases between them. The CDR3 is 15 amino acids.

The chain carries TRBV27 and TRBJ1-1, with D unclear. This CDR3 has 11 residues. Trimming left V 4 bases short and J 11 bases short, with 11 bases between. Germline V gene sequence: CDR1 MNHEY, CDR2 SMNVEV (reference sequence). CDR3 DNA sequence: TGTGCCAGCAGTTCGGGGTTGTCGGCTTTCTTT. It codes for CASSSGLSAFF.

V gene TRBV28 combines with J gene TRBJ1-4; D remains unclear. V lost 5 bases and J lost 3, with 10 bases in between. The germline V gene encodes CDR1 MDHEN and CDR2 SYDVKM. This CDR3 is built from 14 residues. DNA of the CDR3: TGTGCCAGCAGTACAACCTCACCTAATGAAAAACTGTTTTTT. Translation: CASSTTSPNEKLFF.

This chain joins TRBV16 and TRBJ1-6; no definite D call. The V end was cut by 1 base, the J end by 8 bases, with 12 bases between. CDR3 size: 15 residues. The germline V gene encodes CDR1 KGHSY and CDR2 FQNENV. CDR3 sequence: CASSQFGRTDSPLHF. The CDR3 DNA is TGTGCCAGCAGCCAATTCGGTCGTACGGATTCACCCCTCCACTTT.

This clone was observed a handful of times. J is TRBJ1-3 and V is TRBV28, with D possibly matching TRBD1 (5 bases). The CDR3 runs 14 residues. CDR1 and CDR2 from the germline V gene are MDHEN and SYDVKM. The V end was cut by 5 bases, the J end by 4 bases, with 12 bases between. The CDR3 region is CASSPRQGGNTIYF. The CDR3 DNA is TGTGCCAGCAGTCCTCGGCAGGGCGGAAACACCATATATTTT.

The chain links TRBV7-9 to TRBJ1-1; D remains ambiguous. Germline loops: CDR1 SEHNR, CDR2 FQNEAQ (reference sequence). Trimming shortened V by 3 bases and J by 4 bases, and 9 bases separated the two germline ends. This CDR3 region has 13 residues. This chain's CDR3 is CASSFPGSTEAFF. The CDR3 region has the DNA TGTGCCAGCAGCTTCCCGGGGAGCACTGAAGCTTTCTTT.

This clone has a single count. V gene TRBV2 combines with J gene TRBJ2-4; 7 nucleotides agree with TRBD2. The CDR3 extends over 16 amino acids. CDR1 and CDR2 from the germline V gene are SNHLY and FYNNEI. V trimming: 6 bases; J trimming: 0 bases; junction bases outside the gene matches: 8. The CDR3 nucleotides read TGTGCCAGCAGCAGAGAAGCGGGGCTAGCCAAAAACATTCAGTACTTC. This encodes CASSREAGLAKNIQYF.

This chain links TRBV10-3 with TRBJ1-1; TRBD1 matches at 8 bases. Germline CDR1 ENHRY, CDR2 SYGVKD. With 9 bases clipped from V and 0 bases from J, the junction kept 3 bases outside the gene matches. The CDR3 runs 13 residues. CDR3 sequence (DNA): TGTGCCATGGGGGACAGGATGAACACTGAAGCTTTCTTT. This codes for CAMGDRMNTEAFF.

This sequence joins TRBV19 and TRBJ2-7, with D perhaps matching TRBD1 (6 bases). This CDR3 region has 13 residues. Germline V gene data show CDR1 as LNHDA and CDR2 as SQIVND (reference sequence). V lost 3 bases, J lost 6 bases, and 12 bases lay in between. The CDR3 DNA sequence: TGTGCCAGTAGTATCCGGGACATGGGCGAGCAGTACTTC. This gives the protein CASSIRDMGEQYF. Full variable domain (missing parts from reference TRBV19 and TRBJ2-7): DGGITQSPKYLFRKEGQNVTLSCEQNLNHDAMYWYRQDPGQGLRLIYYSQIVNDFQKGDIAEGYSVSREKKESFPLTVTSAQKNPTAFYLCASSIRDMGEQYFGPGTRLTVT.

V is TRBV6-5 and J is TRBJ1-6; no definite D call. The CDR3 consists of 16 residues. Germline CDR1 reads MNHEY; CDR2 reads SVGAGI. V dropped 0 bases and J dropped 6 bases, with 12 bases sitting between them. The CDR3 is CASSYSSEGGNSPLHF. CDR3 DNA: TGTGCCAGCAGTTACTCGTCTGAAGGCGGTAATTCACCCCTCCACTTT.

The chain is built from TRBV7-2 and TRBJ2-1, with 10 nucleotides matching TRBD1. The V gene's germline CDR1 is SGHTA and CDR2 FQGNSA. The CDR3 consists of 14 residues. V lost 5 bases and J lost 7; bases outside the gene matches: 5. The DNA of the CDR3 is TGTGCCAGCAGCCTCAGGACAGGGGGAAATGAGCAGTTCTTC. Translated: CASSLRTGGNEQFF.

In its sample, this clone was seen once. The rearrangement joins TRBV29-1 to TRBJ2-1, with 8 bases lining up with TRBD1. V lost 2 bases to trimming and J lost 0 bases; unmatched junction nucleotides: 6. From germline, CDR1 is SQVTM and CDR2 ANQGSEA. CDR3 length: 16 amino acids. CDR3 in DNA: TGCAGCGTTGAACCGAGGGACAGGAGCTCCTACAATGAGCAGTTCTTC. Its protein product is CSVEPRDRSSYNEQFF.